This is a list of T cell receptor beta chains from one sample in a study of T cells after posttransplantation cyclophosphamide. Repertoires were generated with immunoSEQ multiplex PCR, while TCRdb's copy carries only in-frame clones and drops some. The table shows about 53,000 clones, with 86% occurring only once. The sequenced sample was PBMCs. Receptors originate from a man aged 25 to 45 with a blood cancer, CMV-positive, and with a related stem cell donor. CDR3s include the opening cysteine and the closing phenylalanine or tryptophan. D genes are given only for firm matches. A row's size may be missing; if present it is once, few, many or a size class.

>TRBJ1-2|-|-|TRBV5-4
TGTGCCAGCAGACAAAATACAGGGAATAACTATGGCTACACCTTC
CASRQNTGNNYGYTF
>TRBJ1-3|-|-|TRBV28
TGTGCCAGCAGTCTGGGGGGGCTCTCTGGAAACACCATATATTTT
CASSLGGLSGNTIYF
>TRBJ2-7|TRBD2|-|TRBV9
TGTGCCAGCAGCGTAGAGGGCGGGAGAATTTACGAGCAGTACTTC
CASSVEGGRIYEQYF
>TRBJ2-1|-|few|TRBV27
TGTGCCAGCACTCCGGACAGTCACAATGAGCAGTTCTTC
CASTPDSHNEQFF
>TRBJ1-4|-|-|TRBV7-9
TGTGCCAGCAGCTTGTCCGGGACACAGAATGAAAAACTGTTTTTT
CASSLSGTQNEKLFF
>TRBJ1-5|TRBD1|-|TRBV6-5
TGTGCCAGCAGTGACAGGGTCTCGAATCAGCCCCAGCATTTT
CASSDRVSNQPQHF
>TRBJ2-7|TRBD1|-|TRBV5-4
TGTGCCAGCAGCCGGGACAGGGGCGACTACGAGCAGTACTTC
CASSRDRGDYEQYF
>TRBJ1-3|TRBD1|many|TRBV27
TGTGCCAGCAGTCGGGGACAGTCTGGAAACACCATATATTTT
CASSRGQSGNTIYF
>TRBJ2-1|-|-|TRBV7-2
TGTGCCAGCAGCCCGCGGAACGGCAATGAGCAGTTCTTC
CASSPRNGNEQFF
>TRBJ2-1|-|-|TRBV19
TGTGCCAGTAGTGTTCCCCTTAATGAGCAGTTCTTC
CASSVPLNEQFF
>TRBJ1-1|TRBD1|-|TRBV10-3
TGTGCCATCAGGGGACAGGCTTTGGAAACTGAAGCTTTCTTT
CAIRGQALETEAFF
>TRBJ2-3|-|-|TRBV14
TGTGCCAGCAGCCCGAAAGTCGTTTTAGGGACATGGGGCACAGATACGCAGTATTTT
CASSPKVVLGTWGTDTQYF
>TRBJ2-6|TRBD1|-|TRBV7-8
TGTGCCAGCAGCCGTCTAGCTAGGGACAGGGGTTCGGGGGCCAACGTCCTGACTTTC
CASSRLARDRGSGANVLTF
>TRBJ2-3|-|-|TRBV10-3
TGTGCCATCGGCAGGACGGGGAAAAGCACAGATACGCAGTATTTT
CAIGRTGKSTDTQYF
>TRBJ2-7|-|-|TRBV5-1
TGCGCCAGCAGCTTACAACAGGGCCACGAGCAGTACTTC
CASSLQQGHEQYF
>TRBJ2-2|-|few|TRBV6-6
TGTGCCAGCAGTTACGGAGCGATTCACACCGGGGAGCTGTTTTTT
CASSYGAIHTGELFF
>TRBJ2-7|-|-|TRBV14
TGTGCCAGCAGCCAATTCCTTTCCTACGAGCAGTACTTC
CASSQFLSYEQYF